Listed below are T cell receptor beta chains from one sample, sequenced in a study of cytotoxic CD8 clonotypes in ibrutinib-treated CLL. Measured with immunoSEQ multiplex PCR; TCRdb has only the in-frame clones, and not every one. The table records roughly 330,000 clones, 67% of them present only once. The specimen was PBMCs, collected after 36 months of ibrutinib treatment. These receptors were taken from a human donor with chronic lymphocytic leukemia. CDR3s include the opening cysteine and the closing phenylalanine or tryptophan. A D gene is named only where the DNA matches it firmly. Clone sizes are given selectively: once, few, many, or a class where the clone is expanded.

j_gene,v_gene,abundance,d_gene,CDR3nt,CDR3aa
TRBJ2-3,TRBV18,few,NA,TGTGCCAGCTCAATGGAGGGCACAGATACGCAGTATTTT,CASSMEGTDTQYF
TRBJ2-1,TRBV4-3,NA,NA,TGCGCCAGCAGCCAAGACCCTAGCTCCTACAATGAGCAGTTCTTC,CASSQDPSSYNEQFF
TRBJ1-5,TRBV6-1,NA,TRBD1,TGTGCCAGCAGTGCCGGGACAGGGGGCTTTCAGCCCCAGCATTTT,CASSAGTGGFQPQHF
TRBJ2-2,TRBV19,NA,TRBD2,TGTGCCAGTGCCTTAAGGCGCGGGAGTACCGGGGAGCTGTTTTTT,CASALRRGSTGELFF
TRBJ2-7,TRBV29-1,NA,NA,TGCAGCGTTGGTCATGGGGCCCACGAGCAGTACTTC,CSVGHGAHEQYF
TRBJ2-7,TRBV5-6,NA,TRBD2,TGTGCCAGCAGCCCACTAGCGGGAGCAGGGTGGGAGCAGTACTTC,CASSPLAGAGWEQYF
TRBJ2-5,TRBV28,NA,TRBD1,TGTGCCAGCAGTCTCGGGACAGGGGGTACGGAGACCCAGTACTTC,CASSLGTGGTETQYF
TRBJ2-5,TRBV4-2,NA,NA,TGTGCCAGCAGCCAACGGCAGGGTGAGACCCAGTACTTC,CASSQRQGETQYF
TRBJ1-6,TRBV7-2,NA,NA,TGTGCCAGCAGTTTCATGGGGCTAGTTTCACCCCTCCACTTT,CASSFMGLVSPLHF
TRBJ2-2,TRBV28,NA,NA,TGTGCCAGCAGTTTGACAGGGAACACCGGGGAGCTGTTTTTT,CASSLTGNTGELFF
TRBJ2-3,TRBV11-3,NA,TRBD1,TGTGCCAGCAGCGCCAGACAGGGCCACACAGATACGCAGTATTTT,CASSARQGHTDTQYF
TRBJ1-5,TRBV21-1,NA,NA,TGTGCCAGCCCAGAAGACAGGGGGCTCTTAAGTCAGCCCCAGCATTTT,CASPEDRGLLSQPQHF
TRBJ1-1,TRBV7-9,NA,NA,TGTGCCAGCAGCTTAGTTTGGGCTGAAGCTTTCTTT,CASSLVWAEAFF
TRBJ2-1,TRBV12-5,NA,NA,TGTGCTAGTGGTCCACACAAGTTAGCCTCGCCCAATGAGCAGTTCTTC,CASGPHKLASPNEQFF
TRBJ2-1,TRBV29-1,NA,NA,TGCAGCGTGCTCGGGGTCGTAAGCTCCTACAATGAGCAGTTCTTC,CSVLGVVSSYNEQFF
TRBJ2-3,TRBV29-1,few,NA,TGCAGCGGGAGAGAGGGTACGCAGTATTTT,CSGREGTQYF
TRBJ2-5,TRBV5-1,NA,NA,TGCGCCAGAAGGGGCGTGGAGACCCAGTACTTC,CARRGVETQYF
TRBJ1-3,TRBV4-1,NA,NA,TGCGCCAGCAGCCCACGGGTCGGATTCTCTGGAAACACCATATATTTT,CASSPRVGFSGNTIYF
TRBJ2-3,TRBV6-6,NA,NA,TGTGCCAGCAGTTACCGGCGGGGCACAGATACGCAGTATTTT,CASSYRRGTDTQYF
TRBJ2-3,TRBV6-5,few,NA,TGTGCCAGCAGTTACGGGGTTCAAGATACGCAGTATTTT,CASSYGVQDTQYF
TRBJ1-2,TRBV7-2,NA,NA,TGTGCCAGCAGCTTAGAGGGTTCTGGTGGCCATAACTATGGCTACACCTTC,CASSLEGSGGHNYGYTF
TRBJ2-3,TRBV5-4,NA,NA,TGTGCCAGCAGCTTACAGGGAACCACAGATACGCAGTATTTT,CASSLQGTTDTQYF
TRBJ1-2,TRBV5-1,NA,NA,TGCGCCAGCAGCTTGGGCAGGGTGTATGGCTACACCTTC,CASSLGRVYGYTF
TRBJ1-2,TRBV7-9,NA,NA,TGTGCCAGCACTGCCCGGGGGGACTATGGCTACACCTTC,CASTARGDYGYTF
TRBJ2-1,TRBV7-3,NA,TRBD1,TGTGCCAGCAGCCCTTTTCTAGGACAGGGGGACGATGAGCAGTTCTTC,CASSPFLGQGDDEQFF
TRBJ1-5,TRBV10-3,NA,NA,TGTGCCACCCAGGAGGGCAATCAGCCCCAGCATTTT,CATQEGNQPQHF
TRBJ2-5,TRBV4-1,NA,TRBD1,TGCGCCAGCAGCCAACAATCCGGGACAGGGGAAGAGACCCAGTACTTC,CASSQQSGTGEETQYF
TRBJ2-7,TRBV4-1,NA,TRBD2,TGCGCCAGCAGCCACGGGCTAGCGGGAGCCTACGAGCAGTACTTC,CASSHGLAGAYEQYF
TRBJ1-5,TRBV19,NA,NA,TGTGCCAGTAATAGAGGCAGGGAGGGCAATCAGCCCCAGCATTTT,CASNRGREGNQPQHF
TRBJ1-5,TRBV6-4,NA,TRBD1,TGTGCCAGCAGTGTGACAGGGGCCTACAATCAGCCCCAGCATTTT,CASSVTGAYNQPQHF
TRBJ2-7,TRBV27,NA,TRBD2,TGTGCCAGCAGGGGACTAGCGGGGGCCAGCCACGAGCAGTACTTC,CASRGLAGASHEQYF
TRBJ2-2,TRBV14,once,TRBD2,TGTGCCAGCAGCCCCTATGGGCTAGCGGGAGCCACCGGGGAGCTGTTTTTT,CASSPYGLAGATGELFF
TRBJ2-7,TRBV7-8,NA,TRBD2,TGTGCCAGCAGCTCGGGAGGATTTTACGAGCAGTACTTC,CASSSGGFYEQYF
TRBJ2-3,TRBV2,NA,TRBD1,TGTGCCAGCAAACGACAGGGAAGGACAGATACGCAGTATTTT,CASKRQGRTDTQYF
TRBJ2-7,TRBV5-1,NA,NA,TGCGCCAGCAGCTTGGCAGGGACCCTCCTTGGCGAGCAGTACTTC,CASSLAGTLLGEQYF
TRBJ2-1,TRBV2,NA,NA,TGTGCCAGCAGTGAGGAGGGGGCGGCCTACAATGAGCAGTTCTTC,CASSEEGAAYNEQFF
TRBJ2-5,TRBV11-2,NA,NA,TGTGCCAGCAGCTTATACGAAGAGACCCAGTACTTC,CASSLYEETQYF
TRBJ2-1,TRBV9,NA,NA,TGTGCCAGCAGCGTAGCTTGGGGGGCCAACAATGAGCAGTTCTTC,CASSVAWGANNEQFF
TRBJ1-2,TRBV7-6,NA,TRBD1,TGTGCCAGCAGCAAAAAGGACCCGACAGGGGGTTTCGGCTACACCTTC,CASSKKDPTGGFGYTF
TRBJ2-2,TRBV4-1,NA,NA,TGCGCCAGCAGCCAAGTCGGACTCCCAACCGGGGAGCTGTTTTTT,CASSQVGLPTGELFF
TRBJ2-2,TRBV7-3,NA,NA,TGTGCCAGCAGCGATGGCGGGGAGCTGTTTTTT,CASSDGGELFF
TRBJ2-7,TRBV9,few,TRBD1,TGTGCCAGCAGCGTGGGGGCAGGGGGTACCTACGAGCAGTACTTC,CASSVGAGGTYEQYF